Presented here are 8 T cell receptor beta chains from one specimen sequenced in a study of blood T cell repertoires in COVID-19. Generated by immunoSEQ multiplex PCR, the TCRdb table keeps only in-frame clones and is missing some. The sample carries around 30,000 clones, 77% recorded once. Sequences were obtained from peripheral blood. The receptor source for this set is a woman aged 70 to 79 with active or convalescent COVID-19.

The chain has TRBV2 and TRBJ2-1, with 12 bases lining up with TRBD2. The CDR3 runs 15 residues. Germline values: CDR1 SNHLY, CDR2 FYNNEI. The V gene end was trimmed by 6 bases and the J gene end by 4 bases; junction bases not matched to a gene: 4. CDR3 sequence reads: CASRVTSGGYNEQFF. CDR3 nucleotides: TGTGCCAGCAGGGTTACTAGCGGGGGGTACAATGAGCAGTTCTTC.

The J gene is TRBJ2-1, the V gene TRBV4-2; 8 bases are a match to TRBD2. This CDR3 is built from 15 residues. Germline trimming cut 1 base from V and 6 bases from J; bases unmatched to any gene: 5. The germline CDR1 and CDR2 sequences are LGHNA and YNFKEQ. The CDR3 sequence: CASSQVGGGFNEQFF. DNA of the CDR3: TGTGCCAGCAGCCAAGTCGGCGGGGGGTTCAATGAGCAGTTCTTC.

The J gene is TRBJ2-7, the V gene TRBV10-3, with D tentatively TRBD1 (6 bases). Per germline, CDR1 ENHRY and CDR2 SYGVKD. The CDR3 loop spans 12 amino acids. The V and J ends lost 10 bases and 5 bases respectively, with 15 bases between them. CDR3 sequence (DNA): TGTGCCACATCCCGGACAGCAAACGAGCAGTACTTC. Its translation is CATSRTANEQYF.

V is TRBV5-6 and J is TRBJ2-7, with D possibly being TRBD1 (6 bases). The CDR3 covers 15 residues. V lost 6 bases, J lost 7 bases, and 23 bases lay in between. Germline values: CDR1 SGHDT, CDR2 YYEEEE. CDR3 sequence reads: CASIPTGRGAGEQYF. The DNA of the CDR3 is TGTGCCAGCATCCCTACAGGGCGAGGAGCCGGGGAGCAGTACTTC. Based on the CDR3 plus reference TRBV5-6 and TRBJ2-7, the full variable domain is DAGVTQSPTHLIKTRGQQVTLRCSPKSGHDTVSWYQQALGQGPQFIFQYYEEEERQRGNFPDRFSGHQFPNYSSELNVNALLLGDSALYLCASIPTGRGAGEQYFGPGTRLTVT.

The gene calls are TRBV7-8 and TRBJ2-5, with TRBD1 as a possible D gene (6 bases). This CDR3 is built from 14 residues. Germline V gives CDR1 SGHVS, CDR2 FQNEAQ. Trimming pared 3 bases from V and 1 base from J, leaving 9 bases between. CDR3 nucleotide sequence: TGTGCCAGCAGCTTTGTCAGGGGCCAAGAGACCCAGTACTTC. It is translated as CASSFVRGQETQYF.

The chain has TRBV19 and TRBJ2-1; D remains unclear. V was cut by 2 bases and J by 6 bases, with 11 bases left in between. The CDR3 covers 14 residues. Germline V gene data show CDR1 as LNHDA and CDR2 as SQIVND (reference sequence). Here the CDR3 reads CASSILGVTNEQFF. In DNA form, the CDR3 reads TGTGCCAGTAGTATACTTGGAGTGACCAATGAGCAGTTCTTC.

This clone was seen a single time. The CDR3: CASRTISSTDTQYF. CDR3 DNA sequence: TGTGCCAGCCGGACTATCTCTAGCACAGATACGCAGTATTTT. This chain links TRBV27 with TRBJ2-3; D may be TRBD2 (6 bases). The CDR3 extends over 14 amino acids. CDR1 is MNHEY and CDR2 is SMNVEV in the germline V gene (reference sequence). V lost 8 bases, J lost 0 bases, and 12 bases lay in between.

The chain is built from TRBV6-2 or TRBV6-3 and TRBJ2-2; 12 nucleotides line up with TRBD1. This CDR3 has 16 residues. CDR1 and CDR2 (germline): MNHEY, SVGEGT. With V trimmed by 2 bases and J by 5 bases, 3 bases remained unmatched. CDR3 in amino acids: CASSYGTGGATGELFF. The CDR3 DNA follows: TGTGCCAGCAGTTACGGGACAGGGGGCGCGACCGGGGAGCTGTTTTTT.